These 10 T cell receptor beta chains came from one sample sequenced in a study of Graves' ophthalmopathy and Graves' hyperthyroidism. Amplification of TCR beta CDR3 regions used RNA transcripts. An initial RT-PCR round employing HTBI primers preceded a second-round multiplex PCR. TCRdb ran MiXCR on the multiplex PCR reads and lists one entry per CDR3 protein. The data show 650,000 to 800,000 distinct CDR3 sequences, with about 41% seen just once and over 2.5% held by the top ten. The sample taken for sequencing was peripheral blood. The receptors originated from an adult man with Graves' ophthalmopathy.

This clonotype occurred many times. The chain links TRBV7-2 to TRBJ1-2; no clear D gene. The V end was cut by 1 base, the J end by 0 bases, with 9 bases between. In germline, CDR1 is SGHTA, CDR2 FQGNSA. The CDR3 extends over 15 amino acids. The CDR3 coding sequence is TGTGCCAGCAGCTTAGTTGGCCGGACTAACTATGGCTACACCTTC. Amino acid sequence: CASSLVGRTNYGYTF.

This clonotype appeared many times. Sequence at one end of the junction differs from germline and may be a read error. The chain recombines TRBV3-1 with TRBJ1-6; 7 bases line up with TRBD1. The germline V gene encodes CDR1 LGHDT and CDR2 YNNKEL (reference sequence). This CDR3 spans 12 amino acids. CDR3: CASSQDRGTALF. CDR3 nucleotides: TGTGCCAGCAGCCAAGATAGAGGGACAGCCCTTTTT.

This clonotype has at least ten counts. The CDR3 reads CSASRGARTGELFF. The CDR3 region has the DNA TGCAGTGCTAGCAGAGGGGCGAGGACCGGGGAGCTGTTTTTT. V gene TRBV20-1 combines with J gene TRBJ2-2; the D call may be TRBD1 or TRBD2 (5 bases each). The CDR3 spans 14 residues. V was trimmed by 3 bases and J by 5 bases, leaving 13 bases between them. Germline V gene sequence: CDR1 DFQATT, CDR2 SNEGSKA (reference sequence).

The chain recombines TRBV19 with TRBJ2-2; the D is unclear. Germline assignment: CDR1 LNHDA and CDR2 SQIVND (reference sequence). The V gene lost 8 bases and the J gene lost 0 bases, with 7 bases spanning the gap. The CDR3 spans 13 residues. CDR3 protein: CASRLSNTGELFF. The CDR3 DNA reads TGTGCCAGTCGCCTATCGAACACCGGGGAGCTGTTTTTT.

The J gene is TRBJ2-7, the V gene TRBV10-3; D remains ambiguous. From germline, CDR1 is ENHRY and CDR2 SYGVKD. The CDR3 spans 13 residues. V dropped 6 bases and J dropped 3 bases, with 12 bases sitting between them. The CDR3 loop reads CAISPATSYEQYF. The CDR3 bases are TGTGCCATCAGCCCAGCGACAAGCTACGAGCAGTACTTC.

This clonotype was seen only a few times. The chain is built from TRBV29-1 and TRBJ2-5; 8 bases are shared with TRBD2. In germline, CDR1 is SQVTM, CDR2 ANQGSEA. V dropped 8 bases and J dropped 4; count of bases not matched to a gene: 6. This CDR3 has 12 amino acids. CDR3 region: CSFLREGETQYF. The CDR3 DNA sequence: TGCAGCTTTTTACGGGAGGGAGAGACCCAGTACTTC.

Of note for this clonotype: A much larger clone is a single base away; this may be a read error. The genes are TRBV6-6 and TRBJ1-6, with 7 bases lining up with TRBD1. Germline loops: CDR1 MNHNY, CDR2 SVGAGI (reference sequence). CDR3 length equals 15 residues. J gave up 10 bases and V 2 bases, and 8 bases lay outside the gene matches. CDR3: CASSYAEGGQSPLHF. The CDR3 DNA reads as TGTGCCAGCAGTTACGCCGAAGGGGGCCAATCACCCCTCCACTTT.

The chain's CDR3 is CASSPTGDRGTLYQETQYF. The CDR3 nucleotides read TGTGCCAGCAGCCCCACCGGGGACAGGGGGACCTTGTACCAAGAGACCCAGTACTTC. The chain recombines TRBV7-8 with TRBJ2-5; 11 nucleotides line up with TRBD1. V trimming: 5 bases; J trimming: 0 bases; junction bases outside the gene matches: 14. The CDR3 covers 19 residues. The germline V gene encodes CDR1 SGHVS and CDR2 FQNEAQ.

This clonotype was observed at least ten times. The rearrangement uses TRBV10-2 and TRBJ1-1; D not resolved. Germline V gene sequence: CDR1 WSHSY, CDR2 SAAADI. The V and J ends lost 6 bases and 0 bases respectively, with 11 bases between them. The CDR3 runs to 14 residues. The CDR3 DNA sequence: TGCGCCAGCAGCAACAGTCTGATGAACACTGAAGCTTTCTTT. It codes for CASSNSLMNTEAFF.

The CDR3 DNA reads as TGTGCCAGCAGCTTGAACGCAGGTTCCCACGAGCAGTACTTC. Its protein product is CASSLNAGSHEQYF. This chain connects TRBV7-2 to TRBJ2-7; D remains unclear. From germline, CDR1 is SGHTA and CDR2 FQGNSA. The CDR3 totals 14 residues. V lost 3 bases to trimming and J lost 5 bases, with 14 bases between them.